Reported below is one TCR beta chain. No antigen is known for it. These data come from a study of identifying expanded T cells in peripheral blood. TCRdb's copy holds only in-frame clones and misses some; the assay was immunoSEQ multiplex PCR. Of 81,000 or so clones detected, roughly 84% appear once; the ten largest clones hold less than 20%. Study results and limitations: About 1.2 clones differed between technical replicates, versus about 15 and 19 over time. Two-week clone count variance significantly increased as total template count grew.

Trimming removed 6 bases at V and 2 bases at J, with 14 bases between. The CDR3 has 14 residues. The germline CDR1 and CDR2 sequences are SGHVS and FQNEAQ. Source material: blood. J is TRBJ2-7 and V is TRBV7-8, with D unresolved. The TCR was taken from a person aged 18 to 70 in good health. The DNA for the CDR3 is TGTGCCAGCAGTACCGGGCGGTTCACCTACGAGCAGTACTTC. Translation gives CASSTGRFTYEQYF.